This T cell receptor (beta chain) was captured in a study of PD-1 blockade in mismatch repair-deficient tumors. Looked up from germline, CDR1 is SGHRS and CDR2 is YFSETQ. The CDR3 spans 14 residues. V shed 4 bases, J shed 5 bases, and the junction held 4 bases outside the gene matches. Study-wide results and limits: Tumor-resident clones, often undetectable pretreatment in blood, expanded then contracted after pembrolizumab.

Clones were read by immunoSEQ multiplex PCR, and TCRdb kept only the in-frame ones, dropping some. The table shows around 100,000 clones, with about 83% occurring only once. This clone was detected only once. Its antigen is unknown. The source was peripheral blood, collected 60 weeks after starting pembrolizumab. The sequence was collected from an adult with mismatch repair-deficient cancer. The rearrangement uses TRBV5-1 and TRBJ2-5; TRBD2 agrees at 11 bases. This chain's CDR3 is CASSPTSGSETQYF. CDR3 nucleotide sequence: TGCGCCAGCAGCCCAACTAGCGGGAGTGAGACCCAGTACTTC.